The TCR beta chain described here comes from a study of blood T cells in healthy people across ages (dated by TCRdb to the mid-2010s). Background on the whole study: In model experiments, template switching captured roughly one uniquely barcoded TCR beta cDNA molecule for every two T cells. Using deep sequencing normalized with unique cDNA molecular identifiers, the study measured how TCR beta repertoire diversity changes with age. Donors were grouped into four age groups: young (average 16 years), middle-aged (under 40), aged (roughly 67) and long-lived (over 80). Donors of different ages were randomly distributed across sequencing lanes to avoid experimental bias. For two donors (one aged 18 to 29 and one aged 80 or older), the study analyzed two additional independent replicas of 1 million unique cDNA reads from the same blood draw.

Study-wide conclusions, independent of this receptor: As age increased, observed TCR beta diversity per million T cells dropped in a roughly linear way, and a significant reduction was already evident by age about 40. Estimates of total diversity from one million sequenced T cells were regarded as lower bounds and underestimates. The percentage of naive T cells measured by flow cytometry correlated strongly with observed TCR beta diversity. Because the CMV infection status of the donors was unknown, age-related changes in expanded clonotypes may potentially have been confounded. Conclusive comparison of naive and antigen-experienced compartments was prevented by the profiling of bulk unsorted PBMCs. Compared with the aged group, the long-lived group had more naive CD4+ T cells, fewer expanded clones and increased TCR diversity, a pattern suggesting age selection.

CDR1 and CDR2, looked up from the germline V gene (reference sequence), are DFQATT and SNEGSKA. After removal of 5 bases from V and 0 bases from J, the junction retains 14 bases not matched to a gene. Spanning cysteine to phenylalanine, the CDR3 consists of 17 amino acids. The DNA shown is the 51-base CDR3, in frame from base 1. Libraries came from 5' RACE. The run used an Illumina HiSeq 2500. A second PCR of about 6 to 12 cycles was run with a J-beta primer mix and a sample-barcoded 5' primer. A unique molecular identifier was introduced onto each TCR beta cDNA molecule by a template-switch 5' adaptor carrying 12 random nucleotides. Each sample yielded at least 2.5 million CDR3-containing paired-end reads. First-strand cDNA synthesis was performed from all RNA using the Mint cDNA synthesis kit, with priming by a TRBC-specific oligonucleotide. After uracil-DNA glycosylase treatment, a first 18-cycle PCR used universal primers M1SS and BC2_uni_R on all cDNA. In the authors' own workflow: For normalization, 1 million high-quality reads, each with a distinct molecular identifier, were randomly selected from each sample. Reads sharing molecular identifiers were discarded rather than binned into consensus sequences. MiTCR, with a Q25 quality threshold and the strictest error-elimination algorithm, was used for CDR3 identification, clonotype clustering and error correction. A nonparametric unseen species model using Euler transformation provided a lower-bound estimate of total TCR beta diversity. The public reads were run again by TCRdb, first through fastp at Q25 and then through MiXCR, and only productive beta chains were kept. Rows are unified per CDR3 protein, each entry keeping the most common DNA and genes. The V and J calls and clone size are TCRdb's, not the authors'. The table for this sample lists roughly 1,300,000 distinct CDR3 sequences; roughly 60% of them were counted only once. The top ten clonotypes cover under 8.5% of the sample.

This clonotype was recorded a few times. Its antigen is unknown. No base quality values were provided; no much bigger clone lies one nucleotide off. Systemically healthy Caucasian individuals from Russia, approximately 39 in total and aged about 6 to 95 years, were included as donors. Approximately 9.7 milliliters of peripheral blood were drawn from each donor into EDTA-treated Vacutainer tubes. Ficoll-Paque density-gradient centrifugation was used to isolate PBMCs, with at least 6 million obtained per sample. Trizol reagent was used to extract total RNA from PBMCs, with at least 5 micrograms per sample. The percentages of naive CD45RAhigh/CD27high T cells were determined by flow cytometry on a PBMC aliquot from every donor.

The receptor chain draws on TRBV20-1 and TRBJ2-3, and 7 bases in between align with TRBD2. The sequence derives from a man aged 18 to 35 in good health. Sequenced sample: blood. The encoded CDR3 is CSASTSVGILSTDTQYF. The DNA sequence is TGCAGTGCTTCAACTAGCGTAGGGATTCTTAGCACAGATACGCAGTATTTT.